This paragraph reports one T cell receptor beta chain. This CDR3 has 16 amino acids. V was cut by 3 bases and J by 1 base, with 16 bases left in between. Per the germline V gene, CDR1 is KGHSH and CDR2 is LQKENI. In the original analysis: Reference gene primer amplification in the assay estimated nucleated cell counts. TCRdb's table, derived via immunoSEQ multiplex PCR, lists solely in-frame clones and lacks some. The DNA gave D and trimming, while V, J and clone size come from that table. The table records under 200,000 clones, 70% to 90% of them present only once. This sample was included in a study of blood T cell repertoires in COVID-19. Study-wide context: Sample material is recorded as cDNA or gDNA derived from T cells, B-cell-depleted T cells, or PBMCs.

The origin of this receptor is a woman in her fifties or sixties with COVID-19, enrolled during active disease. Sequences were obtained from peripheral blood. The chain employs TRBV18 and TRBJ2-7; TRBD1 is a possible D gene (5 bases). The CDR3 coding sequence is TGTGCCAGCTCACCCACAGGTCAAGGAATGTCCTACGAGCAGTACTTC. This translates into CASSPTGQGMSYEQYF.